The next 4 T cell receptor beta chains were all read from a single sample in a study of T-cell memory formation after mild COVID-19. TCRdb processed the 5' RACE reads anew with MiXCR; each CDR3 protein has one entry. The table lists about 45,000 distinct CDR3 sequences, approximately 9.6% of them singletons. The specimen sequenced was PBMCs or a T cell subset sorted from them (not recorded which). The receptors shown here come from an adult woman who had mild COVID-19 (a few samples of this study predate the infection). Cell type and time point are not known.

Many counts were recorded for this clonotype. The V and J genes are TRBV2 and TRBJ2-1; 11 bases are shared with TRBD1. The CDR3 runs 15 residues. V shed 5 bases, J shed 7 bases, and the junction held 7 bases outside the gene matches. Germline V gene sequence: CDR1 SNHLY, CDR2 FYNNEI. The CDR3 protein is CASSTGQGAWNEQFF. CDR3 nucleotide sequence: TGTGCCAGCAGTACCGGACAGGGGGCATGGAATGAGCAGTTCTTC.

This clonotype occurred many times. The rearrangement links TRBV29-1 to TRBJ1-2; no reliable D call. CDR3 length: 10 residues. Trimming took off 2 bases at V and 5 bases at J, with 3 bases between the two ends. Germline-derived CDR1 and CDR2 are SQVTM and ANQGSEA. The CDR3 DNA follows: TGCAGCGTTGAACAGTATGGCTACACCTTC. This sequence encodes CSVEQYGYTF.

This clonotype occurred many times. The V call is TRBV6-5, the J call TRBJ2-3, with a weak D call TRBD1 (6 bases). The CDR3 totals 12 residues. Germline V gene lookup returns CDR1 MNHEY and CDR2 SVGAGI. V was pared by 5 bases and J by 4 bases, with 7 bases between. The CDR3 is CASSHRADTQYF. Here the CDR3 DNA reads TGTGCCAGCAGTCACAGGGCAGATACGCAGTATTTT.

The table lists this clonotype with many counts. The chain joins TRBV7-6 to TRBJ1-5; D is uncertain. CDR3 length equals 15 residues. Per germline, CDR1 SGHVS and CDR2 FNYEAQ. V was trimmed by 5 bases and J by 0 bases, leaving 11 bases between them. The CDR3 loop reads CASSLTGSSNQPQHF. In DNA form, the CDR3 reads TGTGCCAGCAGCCTGACTGGAAGTAGCAATCAGCCCCAGCATTTT.